These 18 T cell receptor beta chains came from one sample sequenced in a study of T cell repertoires in cytomegalovirus infection. One entry per CDR3 protein, called by TCRdb with MiXCR from the reads. The sample records some 200,000 distinct CDR3 sequences, 38% being singletons. The antigens these receptors bind are not known. The sample here was CD8+ T cells from cultured PBMCs, taken from culture after CMV antigen stimulation. The receptors come from a human donor in good health (CMV status not recorded). Some clones in this sample may be carry-over from other donors' samples.

This clonotype has only a few counts. The chain recombines TRBV4-1 with TRBJ1-5; the D is unclear. Germline CDR1 is MGHRA and CDR2 is YSYEKL. V was trimmed by 3 bases and J by 1 base, leaving 10 bases between them. The CDR3 spans 15 residues. CDR3 residues: CASSHKLGSNQPQHF. Written as DNA, the CDR3 is TGCGCCAGCAGCCATAAGCTGGGGAGCAATCAGCCCCAGCATTTT.

The chain employs TRBV27 and TRBJ1-1, with 8 bases identical to TRBD1. V shed 6 bases, J shed 6 bases, and the junction held 3 bases outside the gene matches. This CDR3 is built from 12 residues. Germline V lookup: CDR1 MNHEY, CDR2 SMNVEV (reference sequence). The CDR3 DNA sequence: TGTGCCAGCAGGACAGGGGCGGCTGAAGCTTTCTTT. The encoded protein is CASRTGAAEAFF.

There are a few counts of this clonotype. This rearrangement joins TRBV27 to TRBJ2-7; possible D gene TRBD2, 6 bases. This CDR3 spans 14 amino acids. Germline lookup yields CDR1 MNHEY and CDR2 SMNVEV (reference sequence). Trimming cost V 3 bases and J 1 base, with 10 bases left between them. The CDR3 DNA is TGTGCCAGCAGTTTTATGGGGGGTTCCTACGAGCAGTACTTC. This gives the protein CASSFMGGSYEQYF.

This chain joins TRBV12-3 or TRBV12-4 and TRBJ2-1, with D maybe TRBD2 (5 bases). The CDR3 is 16 amino acids. Trimming shortened V by 3 bases and J by 6 bases, and 18 bases separated the two germline ends. CDR3: CASSFLLVSLSNEQFF. In nucleotides, the CDR3 is TGTGCCAGCAGTTTCTTACTAGTGTCTCTTTCCAATGAGCAGTTCTTC.

The chain is built from TRBV27 and TRBJ2-1; 11 bases are a match to TRBD1. V shed 6 bases and J 2 bases; nucleotides not matched to a gene: 9. The CDR3 length is 17 residues. Per germline, CDR1 MNHEY and CDR2 SMNVEV (reference sequence). The CDR3 coding sequence is TGTGCCAGCAGCCCCGGGACAGGGGGTATTGCCTACAATGAGCAGTTCTTC. It encodes CASSPGTGGIAYNEQFF.

This clonotype showed up just a few times. The V and J genes are TRBV4-1 and TRBJ2-5; 8 bases map to TRBD1. V was pared by 2 bases and J by 3 bases, with 5 bases of the junction left unmatched. From germline, CDR1 is MGHRA and CDR2 YSYEKL. The CDR3 is 15 amino acids. The CDR3 here is CASSQPGTGKETQYF. CDR3 DNA sequence: TGCGCCAGCAGCCAACCCGGGACAGGAAAAGAGACCCAGTACTTC.

The V call is TRBV2, the J call TRBJ2-1; 10 bases match TRBD2. The V gene end was trimmed by 11 bases and the J gene end by 6 bases; junction bases not matched to a gene: 10. The CDR3 runs 14 residues. The germline V gene has CDR1 SNHLY and CDR2 FYNNEI. The CDR3 protein is CASGASGRFNEQFF. CDR3 bases: TGTGCCTCGGGGGCTAGCGGGAGATTCAATGAGCAGTTCTTC.

This clonotype was found a few times. V and J are TRBV6-1 and TRBJ2-7, with D possibly TRBD2 on 5 matching bases. The V gene lost 6 bases and the J gene lost 0 bases, with 9 bases spanning the gap. This CDR3 has 13 residues. The V gene's germline CDR1 is MNHNS and CDR2 SASEGT. The CDR3 DNA is TGTGCCAGCAGGGACTCCAGCTCCTACGAGCAGTACTTC. Its translation is CASRDSSSYEQYF.

This clonotype was found once. The chain has TRBV9 and TRBJ2-3, with TRBD2 matching over 12 bases. Germline-derived CDR1 and CDR2 are SGDLS and YYNGEE. V was clipped by 3 bases and J by 3 bases; unmatched bases: 5. CDR3 length equals 16 residues. The CDR3, as DNA: TGTGCCAGCAGCGGGGGACTAGCGGGTGGAACAGATACGCAGTATTTT. Its protein product is CASSGGLAGGTDTQYF.

This clonotype has more than one count but fewer than ten. This chain connects TRBV12-3 or TRBV12-4 to TRBJ2-7; D is ambiguous. CDR3 length: 14 residues. Trimming left V 3 bases short and J 0 bases short, with 9 bases between. This CDR3 is CASSLGDHSYEQYF. CDR3 DNA sequence: TGTGCCAGCAGTTTGGGTGATCACTCCTACGAGCAGTACTTC.

This clonotype was observed a few times. The chain joins TRBV7-8 to TRBJ2-7; the D is unclear. The CDR3 spans 15 residues. Trimming shortened V by 1 base and J by 0 bases, and 10 bases separated the two germline ends. The V gene's germline CDR1 is SGHVS and CDR2 FQNEAQ. The CDR3 nucleotides are TGTGCCAGCAGCTTAGGGCCCTTTCCCTCCTACGAGCAGTACTTC. It translates to CASSLGPFPSYEQYF.

Ten or more counts support this clonotype. One end of the junction varies from germline; a read error may be responsible. As DNA, the CDR3 is TGTGCCAGCAGCTTAGGACCTTCCCTGCGGCTCCAGAGCGCGGTGTTC. Protein: CASSLGPSLRLQSAVF. This sequence joins TRBV7-2 and TRBJ1-2; unclear D gene. Germline V gene data show CDR1 as SGHTA and CDR2 as FQGNSA. This CDR3 has 16 residues.

V gene TRBV28 combines with J gene TRBJ2-1; 9 bases map to TRBD2. CDR3 length: 15 amino acids. V dropped 4 bases and J dropped 5; count of bases not matched to a gene: 6. Germline-derived CDR1 and CDR2 are MDHEN and SYDVKM. CDR3 loop: CASSSPGLANNEQFF. CDR3 nucleotides: TGTGCCAGCAGTTCGCCGGGACTAGCTAACAATGAGCAGTTCTTC.

J is TRBJ2-3 and V is TRBV7-6; 8 bases agree with TRBD2. The CDR3 spans 14 residues. Losses at the gene ends were 5 bases for V and 6 bases for J; bases not matched to a gene: 7. Germline V gives CDR1 SGHVS, CDR2 FNYEAQ. The CDR3 sequence is CASSLSGKGDTQYF. CDR3 nucleotides: TGTGCCAGCAGCCTTAGCGGGAAAGGGGATACGCAGTATTTT.

This clonotype was counted a few times. J is TRBJ2-7 and V is TRBV7-6; D is possibly TRBD2 (6 bases). CDR1 is SGHVS, CDR2 FNYEAQ, per germline. There are 14 residues in the CDR3. Trimming removed 5 bases from V and 3 bases from J, with 14 bases in between. The DNA of the CDR3 is TGTGCCAGCAGCCTCGGCGGGGTAAGCTACGAGCAGTACTTC. Translation: CASSLGGVSYEQYF.

In this sample, this clonotype turned up a few times. V gene TRBV7-6 combines with J gene TRBJ2-1; TRBD1 matches at 8 bases. This CDR3 has 13 amino acids. V dropped 5 bases and J dropped 8; count of bases not matched to a gene: 5. Germline V CDR1 and CDR2: SGHVS, FNYEAQ. CDR3 bases: TGTGCCAGCAGCCCCGGACAGGGATATGAGCAGTTCTTC. It encodes CASSPGQGYEQFF.

The chain joins TRBV2 to TRBJ2-1; D might be TRBD1 (6 bases). V lost 4 bases to trimming and J lost 10 bases, with 8 bases between them. CDR1 and CDR2 from the germline V gene are SNHLY and FYNNEI. This CDR3 contains 11 residues. The CDR3 is CASSGGLEQFF. In nucleotides, the CDR3 is TGTGCCAGCAGTGGGGGGCTAGAGCAGTTCTTC.

The chain employs TRBV7-9 and TRBJ2-3, with 8 bases that match TRBD2. Germline V gene lookup returns CDR1 SEHNR and CDR2 FQNEAQ (reference sequence). The CDR3 is 15 amino acids. Germline trimming cut 6 bases from V and 2 bases from J; bases unmatched to any gene: 7. The chain's CDR3 is CASRQTSEYTDTQYF. The CDR3 DNA reads TGTGCCAGCAGACAGACTAGCGAATACACAGATACGCAGTATTTT.